These 32 T cell receptor beta chains were all obtained from the same sample, sequenced in a study of Ad26.COV2.S vaccination and SARS-CoV-2 variants. Treatment: roughly 20 received Ad26.COV2.S at low or high dose, single or two shots; roughly 5 received placebo; per-sample allocation not given. It was on day 63 after the first vaccine or placebo injection that samples were taken. TCRdb keeps only in-frame clones here, not all; method: immunoSEQ multiplex PCR. The sample has about 400,000 clones; 92% are singletons. Sequences were derived from peripheral blood, sampled in a trial of Ad26.COV2.S vaccine versus placebo. The receptor set was obtained from a person between 18 and 65 years old who received the Ad26.COV2.S COVID-19 vaccine or a placebo.

V usage is TRBV10-3 and J usage is TRBJ2-7; D is possibly TRBD1 (7 bases). Trimming removed 2 bases at V and 4 bases at J, with 18 bases between. Germline V gene data show CDR1 as ENHRY and CDR2 as SYGVKD. The CDR3 spans 16 residues. The CDR3 DNA follows: TGTGCCATCAGTGAGGTTGGAGGGGGCACTGGTTACGAGCAGTACTTC. This translates into CAISEVGGGTGYEQYF.

V and J are TRBV4-3 and TRBJ2-7; possibly TRBD1 for D (6 bases). Germline loops: CDR1 LGHNA, CDR2 YSLEER. V was trimmed by 1 base and J by 6 bases, leaving 16 bases between them. This CDR3 is 15 amino acids long. CDR3 coding DNA: TGCGCCAGCAGCCAAGGATGGACAGCGGACACCGAGCAGTACTTC. Protein: CASSQGWTADTEQYF.

CDR3 sequence reads: CSVLRPYNEQFF. The CDR3 nucleotides read TGCAGCGTTCTCCGTCCCTACAATGAGCAGTTCTTC. V usage is TRBV29-1 and J usage is TRBJ2-1; D is unclear. Trimming took off 5 bases at V and 2 bases at J, with 7 bases between the two ends. The CDR3 extends over 12 amino acids. Germline-derived CDR1 and CDR2 are SQVTM and ANQGSEA.

V usage is TRBV10-1 and J usage is TRBJ2-5; 11 bases are shared with TRBD2. CDR1 and CDR2 from the germline V gene are WNHNN and SYGVQD (reference sequence). V lost 5 bases and J lost 5; bases outside the gene matches: 10. This CDR3 has 16 amino acids. CDR3 coding DNA: TGCGCCAGCAGTCCAGACTTAGCGGGGGGGCGTGAGACCCAGTACTTC. Residues: CASSPDLAGGRETQYF.

CDR3 protein: CASPGPGEAFF. The DNA of the CDR3 is TGTGCCAGCCCTGGTCCGGGGGAAGCTTTCTTT. The chain is built from TRBV12-3 or TRBV12-4 and TRBJ1-1; unclear D gene. The CDR3 length is 11 residues. Trimming took off 8 bases at V and 8 bases at J, with 12 bases between the two ends.

The rearrangement links TRBV6-5 to TRBJ2-2; D might be TRBD2 (6 bases). The V end lost 4 bases, the J end lost 6 bases, and 9 bases lay between the germline ends. The CDR3 extends over 13 amino acids. Germline loops: CDR1 MNHEY, CDR2 SVGAGI. CDR3 amino acids: CASSFGEAGELFF. CDR3 sequence (DNA): TGTGCCAGCAGTTTTGGGGAGGCCGGGGAGCTGTTTTTT.

The V gene is TRBV7-2, the J gene TRBJ2-7; weak D call: TRBD1 (5 bases). V was trimmed by 4 bases and J by 1 base, leaving 17 bases between them. CDR3 size: 16 residues. Germline V gene sequence: CDR1 SGHTA, CDR2 FQGNSA. CDR3 sequence (DNA): TGTGCCAGCAGCTCCACATCAGGGTTCATTTCCTACGAGCAGTACTTC. This encodes CASSSTSGFISYEQYF.

This clone has just one count. This rearrangement joins TRBV2 to TRBJ2-7, with 11 bases that match TRBD1. The CDR3 totals 14 residues. The junction had 3 bases not matched to a gene; V was cut back by 7 bases and J by 1 base. The germline V gene has CDR1 SNHLY and CDR2 FYNNEI. CDR3 residues: CASIRDRGSYEQYF. The DNA for the CDR3 is TGTGCCAGCATCAGGGACAGGGGGTCCTACGAGCAGTACTTC. The full variable domain, its missing parts supplied by reference TRBV2 and TRBJ2-7, is EPEVTQTPSHQVTQMGQEVILRCVPISNHLYFYWYRQILGQKVEFLVSFYNNEISEKSEIFDDQFSVERPDGSNFTLKIRSTKLEDSAMYFCASIRDRGSYEQYFGPGTRLTVT.

CDR3 region: CASRPQIVHGYTF. DNA for the CDR3: TGTGCCAGCAGGCCGCAAATTGTTCATGGCTACACCTTC. The V and J genes are TRBV7-9 and TRBJ1-2, with D unresolved. CDR3 length: 13 residues. Germline CDR1 is SEHNR and CDR2 is FQNEAQ (reference sequence). Trimming removed 6 bases at V and 6 bases at J, with 14 bases between.

The V and J genes are TRBV5-1 and TRBJ2-7, with 7 nucleotides matching TRBD2. This CDR3 has 16 residues. Trimming at V came to 4 bases and at J to 4 bases, leaving 14 bases not matched to a gene. Per the germline V gene, CDR1 is SGHRS and CDR2 is YFSETQ. CDR3 DNA sequence: TGCGCCAGCAGCCCCACCCGCGTGGCGGGGGAGTACGAGCAGTACTTC. It yields the protein CASSPTRVAGEYEQYF.

The chain recombines TRBV7-9 with TRBJ1-2; tentative D call: TRBD1 (5 bases). The germline V and J ends were trimmed by 0 bases and 4 bases, with 9 bases remaining between them. Looked up from germline, CDR1 is SEHNR and CDR2 is FQNEAQ (reference sequence). This CDR3 has 14 residues. In nucleotides, the CDR3 is TGTGCCAGCAGCTTAGCCCAGGGCTCCTATGGCTACACCTTC. Protein product: CASSLAQGSYGYTF.

The rearrangement links TRBV4-3 to TRBJ1-1; D call uncertain. Germline V gene data show CDR1 as LGHNA and CDR2 as YSLEER. CDR3 length equals 13 residues. V lost 4 bases, J lost 0 bases, and 6 bases lay in between. This CDR3 reads CASSPSMNTEAFF. The DNA of the CDR3 is TGCGCCAGCAGCCCATCCATGAACACTGAAGCTTTCTTT.

This clone was counted a single time. The rearrangement uses TRBV5-1 and TRBJ1-4; D is undetermined. This CDR3 is built from 16 residues. Germline V gene sequence: CDR1 SGHRS, CDR2 YFSETQ. V was shortened by 4 bases and J by 0 bases, with 13 bases between the two germline ends. The CDR3 bases are TGCGCCAGCAGCGTCTCAAGCGCGGCAACTAATGAAAAACTGTTTTTT. Translating it yields CASSVSSAATNEKLFF. Supplemented by reference TRBV5-1 and TRBJ1-4, the full variable domain reads KAGVTQTPRYLIKTRGQQVTLSCSPISGHRSVSWYQQTPGQGLQFLFEYFSETQRNKGNFPGRFSGRQFSNSRSEMNVSTLELGDSALYLCASSVSSAATNEKLFFGSGTQLSVL.

The chain joins TRBV3-1 (or the pseudogene TRBV3-2) to TRBJ1-2; 7 bases agree with TRBD1. Germline CDR1 reads LGHDT; CDR2 reads YNNKEL (reference sequence). The CDR3 is made up of 17 amino acids. The junction had 17 bases not matched to a gene; V was cut back by 2 bases and J by 8 bases. The CDR3 DNA sequence: TGTGCCAGCAGCCAACTCAAGGGGGGAACAGGGGTGTGGGGCTACACCTTC. Its protein product is CASSQLKGGTGVWGYTF.

The chain recombines TRBV7-2 with TRBJ1-6, with D perhaps TRBD1 (5 bases). The germline V gene encodes CDR1 SGHTA and CDR2 FQGNSA. V lost 1 base and J 10 bases, leaving 17 bases between the germline ends. CDR3 length: 16 residues. The CDR3: CASSLVGGQGGSPLHF. The CDR3 DNA reads as TGTGCCAGCAGCTTAGTAGGCGGGCAGGGCGGGTCACCCCTCCACTTT.

The chain combines TRBV4-1 with TRBJ2-5; D is possibly TRBD1 (6 bases). The CDR3 extends over 17 amino acids. Trimming cost V 2 bases and J 2 bases, with 18 bases left between them. Germline V lookup: CDR1 MGHRA, CDR2 YSYEKL. CDR3 protein: CASSQKGVEGGQETQYF. The CDR3 DNA is TGCGCCAGCAGCCAAAAGGGGGTCGAGGGCGGACAAGAGACCCAGTACTTC.

The V gene is TRBV6-2 or TRBV6-3, the J gene TRBJ2-1; 8 bases line up with TRBD1. The CDR3 covers 15 residues. Germline V CDR1 and CDR2: MNHEY, SVGEGT. The J segment lost 3 bases and the V segment lost 5 bases, leaving 6 bases of the junction unmatched. The CDR3 region is CASSHPGQVYNEQFF. In DNA, the CDR3 is TGTGCCAGCAGTCACCCGGGACAGGTCTACAATGAGCAGTTCTTC.

The rearrangement links TRBV30 to TRBJ1-6; TRBD1 aligns across 7 bases. From germline, CDR1 is GTSNPN and CDR2 SVGIG (reference sequence). The CDR3 contains 12 residues. V lost 2 bases to trimming and J lost 9 bases; unmatched junction nucleotides: 1. Written as DNA, the CDR3 is TGTGCCTGGAGTCAGGGGGGTTCACCCCTCCACTTT. Translation: CAWSQGGSPLHF.

The chain uses TRBV7-2 and TRBJ2-3; the match to TRBD2 covers 14 bases. Germline V gene lookup returns CDR1 SGHTA and CDR2 FQGNSA. The CDR3 extends over 17 amino acids. Germline trimming cut 5 bases from V and 6 bases from J; bases unmatched to any gene: 10. The CDR3 spells CASSGLAGGRTTDTQYF. CDR3 sequence (DNA): TGTGCCAGCAGCGGACTAGCGGGGGGCCGGACTACTGATACGCAGTATTTT.

The CDR3 nucleotides are TGTGCCAGCAGCCCTTCCTCCGGGCTAGCGGTGCCCTCCTACAATGAGCAGTTCTTC. Translation gives CASSPSSGLAVPSYNEQFF. The V and J genes are TRBV7-2 and TRBJ2-1, with 7 bases identical to TRBD2. Unmatched junction bases numbered 16, after V lost 5 bases and J lost 0 bases. Germline V lookup: CDR1 SGHTA, CDR2 FQGNSA. This CDR3 has 19 amino acids.

This chain links TRBV6-4 with TRBJ2-3, with TRBD2 identical over 10 bases. The CDR3 loop spans 15 amino acids. The germline V gene has CDR1 MRHNA and CDR2 SNTAGT. Germline trimming cut 5 bases from V and 1 base from J; bases unmatched to any gene: 3. CDR3 sequence reads: CASSRTSGGTDTQYF. The CDR3 DNA is TGTGCCAGCAGTCGAACTAGCGGGGGCACAGATACGCAGTATTTT.

V is TRBV7-8 and J is TRBJ1-2; D is possibly TRBD1 (6 bases). The CDR3 extends over 14 amino acids. Germline CDR1 is SGHVS and CDR2 is FQNEAQ. The V gene lost 0 bases and the J gene lost 8 bases, with 13 bases spanning the gap. CDR3 nucleotides: TGTGCCAGCAGCTTAGCGGTACAGGGAAGGGGCTACACCTTC. Its protein is CASSLAVQGRGYTF.

The rearrangement uses TRBV5-8 and TRBJ1-2; maybe TRBD1 (5 bases). The V end lost 3 bases, the J end lost 1 base, and 16 bases lay between the germline ends. CDR3 length: 16 amino acids. Per the germline V gene, CDR1 is SGHTS and CDR2 is YDEGEE. In DNA, the CDR3 is TGTGCCAGCAGCTCCCAAACCGGGACTCTTAACTATGGCTACACCTTC. This sequence encodes CASSSQTGTLNYGYTF.

V and J are TRBV28 and TRBJ1-6; tentative D call: TRBD1 (6 bases). The CDR3 runs to 16 residues. V lost 6 bases and J lost 4, with 16 bases in between. In germline, CDR1 is MDHEN, CDR2 SYDVKM. The CDR3 coding sequence is TGTGCCAGCAGACTTACCGGGACACCTTATAATTCACCCCTCCACTTT. It encodes CASRLTGTPYNSPLHF.

The rearrangement joins TRBV29-1 to TRBJ1-2; tentative D call: TRBD1 (5 bases). The germline gives CDR1 SQVTM, CDR2 ANQGSEA. This CDR3 contains 12 residues. V lost 8 bases and J 7 bases, leaving 17 bases between the germline ends. CDR3 DNA: TGCAGCTGCGGTGGCAGGGCGACTGGCTACACCTTC. Its protein is CSCGGRATGYTF.

The chain has TRBV7-2 and TRBJ2-5; D unclear. The length of the CDR3 is 13 residues. CDR1 is SGHTA, CDR2 FQGNSA, per germline. Trimming cost V 1 base and J 5 bases, with 8 bases left between them. CDR3 DNA: TGTGCCAGCAGCTTAGGGCTGGAGGAGACCCAGTACTTC. It encodes CASSLGLEETQYF. The whole variable domain, remainder taken from reference TRBV7-2 and TRBJ2-5, is GAGVSQSPSNKVTEKGKDVELRCDPISGHTALYWYRQSLGQGLEFLIYFQGNSAPDKSGLPSDRFSAERTGGSVSTLTIQRTQQEDSAVYLCASSLGLEETQYFGPGTRLLVL.

This chain links TRBV19 with TRBJ1-2, with D perhaps matching TRBD1 (6 bases). V lost 3 bases and J lost 4, with 15 bases in between. The CDR3 contains 15 residues. Germline-derived CDR1 and CDR2 are LNHDA and SQIVND (reference sequence). CDR3 bases: TGTGCCAGTAGTATTGGCGGTTTGGGGGCCTATGGCTACACCTTC. This translates into CASSIGGLGAYGYTF.

The rearrangement links TRBV7-9 to TRBJ2-7; the D gene is possibly TRBD1 (6 bases). Germline CDR1 is SEHNR and CDR2 is FQNEAQ (reference sequence). V dropped 1 base and J dropped 3 bases, with 22 bases sitting between them. The CDR3 is 18 residues long. The CDR3 coding sequence is TGTGCCAGCAGCTTAGGTAGATTACAGGGTAAAGGGGTCTACGAGCAGTACTTC. Its protein product is CASSLGRLQGKGVYEQYF.

This chain uses TRBV6-5 with TRBJ2-2; perhaps TRBD1 as D (5 bases). CDR1 and CDR2 from the germline V gene are MNHEY and SVGAGI. V was clipped by 6 bases and J by 6 bases, with 11 bases between them. This CDR3 has 13 residues. CDR3 coding DNA: TGTGCCAGCAGGACAGTTGTACCCGGGGAGCTGTTTTTT. It translates to CASRTVVPGELFF.

The chain combines TRBV7-2 with TRBJ1-1; perhaps TRBD1 as D (5 bases). The CDR3 has 15 residues. V was pared by 1 base and J by 5 bases, with 14 bases between. The germline gives CDR1 SGHTA, CDR2 FQGNSA. CDR3 in DNA: TGTGCCAGCAGCTTAGTTGGGGGAGTGTGGACTGAAGCTTTCTTT. Translated, it gives CASSLVGGVWTEAFF.

The chain uses TRBV12-3 or TRBV12-4 and TRBJ2-7; a weak D match, TRBD2 (5 bases). The CDR3 runs 13 residues. Trimming took off 5 bases at V and 7 bases at J, with 15 bases between the two ends. DNA of the CDR3: TGTGCCAGCAGTGGGAGACGGACCCGGGAGCAGTACTTC. Protein product: CASSGRRTREQYF.

In this sample, this clone turned up once. The V call is TRBV9, the J call TRBJ2-5, with TRBD1 identical over 7 bases. The CDR3 totals 15 residues. Germline CDR1 reads SGDLS; CDR2 reads YYNGEE. V dropped 3 bases and J dropped 14; count of bases not matched to a gene: 19. The DNA of the CDR3 is TGTGCCAGCAGCGCAGAAGGCCACGCCGAGGGGGCATTATACTTC. Amino acid sequence: CASSAEGHAEGALYF.